Listed here are 26 T cell receptor beta chains from one sample, sequenced in a study of blood T cell repertoires in COVID-19. Libraries were prepared by immunoSEQ multiplex PCR; TCRdb keeps only in-frame clonotypes and omits some of them. The sample carries around 420,000 clones, around 90% recorded once. The sequencing input was PBMCs or T cells enriched from blood (not recorded which). Every receptor here comes from a woman in her thirties or forties with acute COVID-19.

This clone was recorded only once. The rearrangement uses TRBV30 and TRBJ2-3; D is perhaps TRBD1 (6 bases). V lost 3 bases, J lost 3 bases, and 16 bases lay in between. There are 15 residues in the CDR3. Per the germline V gene, CDR1 is GTSNPN and CDR2 is SVGIG (reference sequence). CDR3 nucleotides: TGTGCCTGGAGGGGGAACAGGGTCAGAACAGATACGCAGTATTTT. Protein sequence: CAWRGNRVRTDTQYF.

The chain employs TRBV6-5 and TRBJ2-7; 7 nucleotides agree with TRBD2. Trimming removed 0 bases from V and 2 bases from J; junction bases left unmatched: 4. This CDR3 region has 15 residues. Germline assignment: CDR1 MNHEY and CDR2 SVGAGI. The CDR3 here is CASSYSGRGTYEQYF. CDR3 sequence (DNA): TGTGCCAGCAGTTACTCAGGGAGGGGCACCTACGAGCAGTACTTC.

As DNA, the CDR3 is TGCAGCGTTGGGCGGGAACTCTCCTACGAGCAGTACTTC. As protein: CSVGRELSYEQYF. The chain joins TRBV29-1 to TRBJ2-7; perhaps TRBD2 as D (6 bases). In germline, CDR1 is SQVTM, CDR2 ANQGSEA. This CDR3 has 13 residues. Trimming pared 4 bases from V and 0 bases from J, leaving 10 bases between.

The rearrangement uses TRBV2 and TRBJ1-6; TRBD1 might be the D (5 bases). Trimming stripped 1 base from V and 7 bases from J, with 11 bases between. This CDR3 spans 15 amino acids. Germline V lookup: CDR1 SNHLY, CDR2 FYNNEI. The CDR3 bases are TGTGCCAGCAGTGAAGAAGGGGTAAGCAATTCACCCCTCCACTTT. Translated: CASSEEGVSNSPLHF.

The chain employs TRBV2 and TRBJ1-6, with TRBD1 as a possible D gene (5 bases). The V end was cut by 7 bases, the J end by 6 bases, with 16 bases between. The germline CDR1 and CDR2 sequences are SNHLY and FYNNEI. The length of the CDR3 is 15 residues. CDR3 sequence (DNA): TGTGCCAGCACCTGGGGGGGGAGAGGTAATTCACCCCTCCACTTT. Translating gives CASTWGGRGNSPLHF.

This clone has a single count. This chain uses TRBV27 with TRBJ2-1, with 7 bases matching TRBD1. Germline trimming cut 6 bases from V and 12 bases from J; bases unmatched to any gene: 5. Germline V gene data show CDR1 as MNHEY and CDR2 as SMNVEV (reference sequence). CDR3 length: 11 amino acids. CDR3 in amino acids: CASSPGGGQFF. The CDR3 DNA sequence: TGTGCCAGCAGCCCAGGGGGTGGGCAGTTCTTC.

CDR3: CASSGSGGRADTQYF. CDR3 nucleotides: TGTGCCAGTAGTGGTAGCGGGGGCCGGGCAGATACGCAGTATTTT. J is TRBJ2-3 and V is TRBV19; 9 bases fit TRBD2. Germline-derived CDR1 and CDR2 are LNHDA and SQIVND (reference sequence). V gave up 5 bases and J gave up 4 bases; unmatched junction bases: 7. This CDR3 is 15 amino acids long.

This clone showed up just a few times. This rearrangement joins TRBV6-5 to TRBJ1-2; no clear D. Germline loops: CDR1 MNHEY, CDR2 SVGAGI. V lost 0 bases to trimming and J lost 5 bases, with 10 bases between them. CDR3 size: 14 residues. The CDR3 protein is CASSYSQTRYGYTF. The CDR3 DNA sequence: TGTGCCAGCAGTTACTCACAGACCCGATATGGCTACACCTTC.

The CDR3, as DNA: TGTGCCAGCAGCTGGGACAGAGAAGATACGCAGTATTTT. Protein product: CASSWDREDTQYF. V usage is TRBV5-6 and J usage is TRBJ2-3; TRBD1 aligns across 7 bases. V shed 3 bases, J shed 5 bases, and the junction held 3 bases outside the gene matches. Germline values: CDR1 SGHDT, CDR2 YYEEEE. This CDR3 is built from 13 residues.

This clone was detected only once. V gene TRBV3-1 (or the pseudogene TRBV3-2) combines with J gene TRBJ2-2; D remains ambiguous. CDR1 is LGHDT and CDR2 is YNNKEL in the germline V gene (reference sequence). V gave up 2 bases and J gave up 13 bases, with 17 bases separating them. CDR3 length equals 14 residues. In nucleotides, the CDR3 is TGTGCCAGCAGCCAACCTCCTTCGCCAGGTTCGCTGTTTTTT. Translated, it gives CASSQPPSPGSLFF.

V gene TRBV6-5 combines with J gene TRBJ1-3; 7 bases agree with TRBD1. The CDR3 consists of 13 residues. From germline, CDR1 is MNHEY and CDR2 SVGAGI. V was pared by 6 bases and J by 2 bases, with 1 base of the junction left unmatched. CDR3 residues: CASSRGAGNTIYF. The CDR3 DNA reads TGTGCCAGCAGCAGGGGGGCTGGAAACACCATATATTTT.

The chain recombines TRBV5-5 with TRBJ2-1, with D maybe TRBD1 (6 bases). Trimming pared 0 bases from V and 3 bases from J, leaving 25 bases between. The CDR3 has 20 amino acids. Germline V gene lookup returns CDR1 SGHKS and CDR2 YYEKEE (reference sequence). The DNA for the CDR3 is TGTGCCAGCAGCTTGGTGCGCCAGGGGCTCGGTTATTTCGGCTACAATGAGCAGTTCTTC. Its translation is CASSLVRQGLGYFGYNEQFF.

This chain connects TRBV12-5 to TRBJ1-1, with D unclear. V lost 0 bases, J lost 1 base, and 9 bases lay in between. CDR1 and CDR2 (germline): LGHNT, FRNRAP. This CDR3 has 15 residues. In nucleotides, the CDR3 is TGTGCTAGTGGTTTGGTACTCGGGAAGAACACTGAAGCTTTCTTT. It yields the protein CASGLVLGKNTEAFF.

The chain is built from TRBV6-5 and TRBJ2-7; possibly TRBD2 for D (6 bases). This CDR3 comprises 13 residues. With 6 bases removed from V and 4 bases from J, the gap between germline ends came to 13 bases. Per the germline V gene, CDR1 is MNHEY and CDR2 is SVGAGI. In DNA form, the CDR3 reads TGTGCCAGCAGGGGGGGACGACGGTACGAGCAGTACTTC. This codes for CASRGGRRYEQYF.

The chain combines TRBV5-3 with TRBJ2-3; 9 nucleotides match TRBD1. TRBV5-3 is reported as an ORF; its role is uncertain. The length of the CDR3 is 16 residues. J gave up 2 bases and V 5 bases, and 9 bases lay outside the gene matches. The CDR3 region has the DNA TGTGCCAGAAGACTCCGGGACAGGGTTTCCACAGATACGCAGTATTTT. This encodes CARRLRDRVSTDTQYF.

The chain employs TRBV19 and TRBJ2-1; D may be TRBD2 (7 bases). V gave up 7 bases and J gave up 4 bases, with 17 bases separating them. The CDR3 loop spans 15 amino acids. The germline V gene encodes CDR1 LNHDA and CDR2 SQIVND (reference sequence). Here the CDR3 reads CASNTPGGPYNEQFF. The CDR3 region has the DNA TGTGCCAGTAACACCCCGGGGGGCCCTTACAATGAGCAGTTCTTC.

The rearrangement links TRBV20-1 to TRBJ1-2; D gene ambiguous. The CDR3 loop spans 11 amino acids. CDR1 and CDR2 from the germline V gene are DFQATT and SNEGSKA (reference sequence). V lost 5 bases and J lost 7, with 11 bases in between. The CDR3 here is CSASHSRGYTF. In DNA form, the CDR3 reads TGCAGTGCTTCTCACAGCCGTGGCTACACCTTC.

This clone was seen a few times. The chain carries TRBV2 and TRBJ2-2; 7 bases are a match to TRBD1. Trimming cost V 6 bases and J 6 bases; bases outside gene matches: 13. Germline V lookup: CDR1 SNHLY, CDR2 FYNNEI. The CDR3 totals 16 residues. The CDR3 is CASSLNQQGSPGELFF. The CDR3 DNA reads as TGTGCCAGCAGCTTAAACCAACAGGGGTCGCCCGGGGAGCTGTTTTTT.

V is TRBV6-2 or TRBV6-3 and J is TRBJ2-7; D not resolved. The V gene lost 2 bases and the J gene lost 3 bases, with 11 bases spanning the gap. The CDR3 consists of 14 residues. Germline V CDR1 and CDR2: MNHEY, SVGEGT. CDR3 amino acids: CASSYQVGSYEQYF. The CDR3, as DNA: TGTGCCAGCAGTTACCAGGTTGGAAGCTACGAGCAGTACTTC.

In its sample, this clone was seen once. The CDR3 here is CASRDRGRNEQFF. The CDR3 DNA follows: TGTGCCAGCAGGGACAGGGGAAGGAATGAGCAGTTCTTC. V gene TRBV7-8 combines with J gene TRBJ2-1, with TRBD1 matching over 9 bases. After removal of 6 bases from V and 7 bases from J, the junction contained 4 bases not matched to a gene. The CDR3 loop spans 13 amino acids. CDR1 and CDR2 from the germline V gene are SGHVS and FQNEAQ.

The V gene is TRBV7-8, the J gene TRBJ1-4; D is perhaps TRBD1 (5 bases). The CDR3 consists of 13 residues. Trimming removed 6 bases at V and 7 bases at J, with 12 bases between. CDR1 SGHVS and CDR2 FQNEAQ come from the germline V gene. CDR3 sequence: CASRTPGGEKLFF. CDR3 DNA: TGTGCCAGCAGGACACCCGGGGGTGAAAAACTGTTTTTT.

J is TRBJ1-2 and V is TRBV5-1; D remains ambiguous. Trimming shortened V by 6 bases and J by 2 bases, and 8 bases separated the two germline ends. CDR3 length: 12 amino acids. The V gene's germline CDR1 is SGHRS and CDR2 YFSETQ. CDR3 protein: CASKLGNYGYTF. The CDR3 nucleotides read TGCGCCAGCAAACTAGGGAACTATGGCTACACCTTC.

The genes are TRBV12-5 and TRBJ2-3, with 8 positions matching TRBD1. Germline values: CDR1 LGHNT, CDR2 FRNRAP. The CDR3 sequence is 15 residues long. V gave up 6 bases and J gave up 0 bases; unmatched junction bases: 5. The CDR3 is CASGHGQGSTDTQYF. CDR3 DNA sequence: TGTGCTAGTGGCCACGGACAGGGTAGCACAGATACGCAGTATTTT. Filled out from reference TRBV12-5 and TRBJ2-3, the complete variable domain reads DARVTQTPRHKVTEMGQEVTMRCQPILGHNTVFWYRQTMMQGLELLAYFRNRAPLDDSGMPKDRFSAEMPDATLATLKIQPSEPRDSAVYFCASGHGQGSTDTQYFGPGTRLTVL.

The CDR3 DNA is TGCAGTGCTAGTTCGCGGGGGGGCCCAGATACGCAGTATTTT. Translation gives CSASSRGGPDTQYF. This chain connects TRBV20-1 to TRBJ2-3; TRBD2 matches at 9 bases. This CDR3 is built from 14 residues. The J segment lost 4 bases and the V segment lost 3 bases, leaving 5 bases of the junction unmatched. Per the germline V gene, CDR1 is DFQATT and CDR2 is SNEGSKA (reference sequence).

This clone was recorded once. The chain links TRBV18 to TRBJ2-2; 8 bases line up with TRBD1. The J segment lost 5 bases and the V segment lost 5 bases, leaving 7 bases of the junction unmatched. The germline V gene has CDR1 KGHSH and CDR2 LQKENI. The CDR3 consists of 15 residues. This chain's CDR3 is CASSSQGAWTGELFF. The CDR3, as DNA: TGTGCCAGCTCATCTCAGGGGGCGTGGACCGGGGAGCTGTTTTTT.

The V and J genes are TRBV25-1 and TRBJ2-5, with 7 bases that match TRBD2. V was pared by 8 bases and J by 3 bases, with 6 bases of the junction left unmatched. Germline CDR1 is MGHDK and CDR2 is SYGVNS. The CDR3 spans 13 residues. The CDR3 protein is CASGLETKETQYF. CDR3 nucleotides: TGTGCCAGCGGACTAGAGACAAAAGAGACCCAGTACTTC.